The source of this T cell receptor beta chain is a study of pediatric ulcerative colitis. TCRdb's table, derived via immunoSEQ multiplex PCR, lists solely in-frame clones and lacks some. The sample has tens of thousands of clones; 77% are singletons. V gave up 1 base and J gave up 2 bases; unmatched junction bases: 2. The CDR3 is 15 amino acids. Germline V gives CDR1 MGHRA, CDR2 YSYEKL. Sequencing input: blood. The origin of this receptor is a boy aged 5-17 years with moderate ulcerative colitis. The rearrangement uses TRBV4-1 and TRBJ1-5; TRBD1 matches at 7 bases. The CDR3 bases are TGCGCCAGCAGCCAAGGGGACAGAGGCAATCAGCCCCAGCATTTT. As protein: CASSQGDRGNQPQHF.